A single sample is the source of the 29 T cell receptor beta chains below, sequenced in a study of shared clonotypes between healthy human individuals. Data came from immunoSEQ multiplex PCR; TCRdb stores just in-frame clones and leaves some out. Among 2,500,000 or so clones listed, 85% to 95% were seen once. Sequencing was done on a sample of naive CD4+ T cells from PBMCs. Subset given: CD45RA+ positively selected. The receptors here all came from a man between 18 and 35 years old in good health. Some clones in this sample may be carry-over from other donors' samples.

The rearrangement links TRBV4-1 to TRBJ1-1; D is perhaps TRBD1 (5 bases). This CDR3 is built from 18 residues. Germline V gene lookup returns CDR1 MGHRA and CDR2 YSYEKL. V lost 0 bases and J 4 bases, leaving 21 bases between the germline ends. The CDR3 nucleotides are TGCGCCAGCAGCCAAGATGGGGCAGGGCGGGAGAGGGGCACTGAAGCTTTCTTT. This encodes CASSQDGAGRERGTEAFF.

The J gene is TRBJ1-1, the V gene TRBV5-6; no clear D gene. The germline V gene has CDR1 SGHDT and CDR2 YYEEEE. This CDR3 is built from 15 residues. The germline V and J ends were trimmed by 4 bases and 1 base, with 14 bases remaining between them. CDR3 DNA sequence: TGTGCCAGCAGCCAGAGTGTCGCGGGGAACACTGAAGCTTTCTTT. This gives the protein CASSQSVAGNTEAFF.

Comment on this clone: Other DNA sequences in the same sample also yield this CDR3. The chain is built from TRBV2 and TRBJ1-1; D gene unclear. The CDR3 has 11 amino acids. Trimming took 8 bases from V and 2 from J, leaving 6 bases between them. CDR1 SNHLY and CDR2 FYNNEI come from the germline V gene. The CDR3 bases are TGTGCCAGCCGGGAAAACACTGAAGCTTTCTTT. It yields the protein CASRENTEAFF.

The genes are TRBV19 and TRBJ1-1; maybe TRBD1 (5 bases). The CDR3 consists of 13 residues. V lost 3 bases to trimming and J lost 3 bases, with 8 bases between them. Germline-derived CDR1 and CDR2 are LNHDA and SQIVND (reference sequence). CDR3 in amino acids: CASSMGVYTEAFF. The CDR3 coding sequence is TGTGCCAGTAGTATGGGGGTATACACTGAAGCTTTCTTT.

This clone is a singleton in its sample. This chain links TRBV6-5 with TRBJ2-7; 10 positions match TRBD2. Germline CDR1 reads MNHEY; CDR2 reads SVGAGI. The length of the CDR3 is 15 residues. V lost 7 bases to trimming and J lost 6 bases; unmatched junction nucleotides: 12. CDR3 DNA sequence: TGTGCCAGCATTGACATAGCGGGAGGTCGCCGCGAGCAGTACTTC. Translated: CASIDIAGGRREQYF.

This clone was detected once. This chain joins TRBV5-4 and TRBJ1-5; no reliable D call. The CDR3 consists of 14 residues. V was shortened by 4 bases and J by 6 bases, with 14 bases between the two germline ends. Germline lookup yields CDR1 SGHNT and CDR2 YYREEE (reference sequence). This chain's CDR3 is CASSNNGHSQPQHF. The CDR3 nucleotides read TGTGCCAGCAGCAATAACGGTCATAGTCAGCCCCAGCATTTT.

V is TRBV5-6 and J is TRBJ2-1; D unclear. Germline V gene sequence: CDR1 SGHDT, CDR2 YYEEEE. The V gene lost 5 bases and the J gene lost 6 bases, with 21 bases spanning the gap. The CDR3 is made up of 16 amino acids. CDR3 loop: CASSAMISAPRNEQFF. The CDR3 DNA reads TGTGCCAGCAGTGCGATGATCTCCGCGCCGCGCAATGAGCAGTTCTTC.

The V call is TRBV5-1, the J call TRBJ1-2; D perhaps matches TRBD1 (5 bases). CDR1 is SGHRS, CDR2 YFSETQ, per germline. Trimming removed 2 bases from V and 5 bases from J, with 16 bases in between. CDR3 length: 15 residues. The CDR3, as DNA: TGCGCCAGCAGCTTCGGGGGGACGGAGGATTATGGCTACACCTTC. Protein sequence: CASSFGGTEDYGYTF.

V usage is TRBV6-5 and J usage is TRBJ1-5; the match to TRBD1 covers 8 bases. Per the germline V gene, CDR1 is MNHEY and CDR2 is SVGAGI. There are 15 residues in the CDR3. V lost 4 bases and J lost 4; bases outside the gene matches: 6. The CDR3 region has the DNA TGTGCCAGCAGTTTGAACAGGGGGATGAATCAGCCCCAGCATTTT. Its translation: CASSLNRGMNQPQHF.

This clone was observed a single time. This chain connects TRBV7-6 to TRBJ2-2; the match to TRBD1 covers 8 bases. The germline V gene encodes CDR1 SGHVS and CDR2 FNYEAQ. V dropped 2 bases and J dropped 4; count of bases not matched to a gene: 0. The length of the CDR3 is 14 residues. The CDR3 region is CASSLTGGTGELFF. The CDR3 DNA sequence: TGTGCCAGCAGCTTAACAGGGGGCACCGGGGAGCTGTTTTTT.

The J gene is TRBJ2-1, the V gene TRBV27; maybe TRBD1 (6 bases). This CDR3 comprises 12 residues. Trimming took off 5 bases at V and 10 bases at J, with 12 bases between the two ends. The germline V gene has CDR1 MNHEY and CDR2 SMNVEV (reference sequence). CDR3 loop: CASSPQTGEQFF. In DNA form, the CDR3 reads TGTGCCAGCAGTCCGCAAACAGGGGAGCAGTTCTTC.

The CDR3 reads CASSRGSGETQYF. For the CDR3, the DNA is TGTGCCAGCAGCAGAGGTTCGGGGGAGACCCAGTACTTC. The chain combines TRBV14 with TRBJ2-5; D perhaps matches TRBD2 (5 bases). The germline gives CDR1 SGHDN, CDR2 FVKESK. The CDR3 sequence is 13 residues long. Trimming pared 5 bases from V and 5 bases from J, leaving 12 bases between.

The chain carries TRBV5-4 and TRBJ2-1, with D perhaps matching TRBD1 (5 bases). The CDR3 extends over 15 amino acids. Germline CDR1 is SGHNT and CDR2 is YYREEE (reference sequence). Trimming shortened V by 7 bases and J by 4 bases, and 18 bases separated the two germline ends. The CDR3 region has the DNA TGTGCCAGCCGTAGTATGGGGCCCGGTTACAATGAGCAGTTCTTC. Protein product: CASRSMGPGYNEQFF.

The genes are TRBV5-1 and TRBJ2-7, with 12 bases fitting TRBD2. The junction had 5 bases not matched to a gene; V was cut back by 5 bases and J by 2 bases. CDR1 is SGHRS and CDR2 is YFSETQ in the germline V gene. The CDR3 has 15 residues. The CDR3 loop is CASRVGLAGPYEQYF. CDR3 sequence (DNA): TGCGCCAGCAGGGTGGGACTAGCGGGTCCCTACGAGCAGTACTTC.

The chain is built from TRBV27 and TRBJ2-6; 9 bases are a match to TRBD1. The CDR3 loop spans 18 amino acids. Germline V gives CDR1 MNHEY, CDR2 SMNVEV (reference sequence). V lost 6 bases to trimming and J lost 0 bases; unmatched junction nucleotides: 9. CDR3 region: CASRTYRGPSSGANVLTF. The CDR3 bases are TGTGCCAGCAGAACTTACAGGGGGCCCAGCTCTGGGGCCAACGTCCTGACTTTC. The whole variable domain, remainder taken from reference TRBV27 and TRBJ2-6, is EAQVTQNPRYLITVTGKKLTVTCSQNMNHEYMSWYRQDPGLGLRQIYYSMNVEVTDKGDVPEGYKVSRKEKRNFPLILESPSPNQTSLYFCASRTYRGPSSGANVLTFGAGSRLTVL.

J is TRBJ2-1 and V is TRBV18, with 9 bases that match TRBD2. With 6 bases clipped from V and 0 bases from J, the junction kept 15 bases outside the gene matches. The CDR3 is made up of 19 amino acids. Per the germline V gene, CDR1 is KGHSH and CDR2 is LQKENI. For the CDR3, the DNA is TGTGCCAGCTCGTTGACTGTGGCGGGAGGGCCTGGCTCCTACAATGAGCAGTTCTTC. It translates to CASSLTVAGGPGSYNEQFF.

Here the CDR3 DNA reads TGTGCCAGCAGTTTACCCCGCCCAGGGGGTGAAGCTTTCTTT. It encodes CASSLPRPGGEAFF. The gene calls are TRBV28 and TRBJ1-1, with 7 bases lining up with TRBD1. CDR1 MDHEN and CDR2 SYDVKM come from the germline V gene. The CDR3 runs 14 residues. The V segment lost 2 bases and the J segment 7 bases; nucleotides outside the gene matches: 7. The full variable domain, with the rest looked up from reference TRBV28 and TRBJ1-1, is DVKVTQSSRYLVKRTGEKVFLECVQDMDHENMFWYRQDPGLGLRLIYFSYDVKMKEKGDIPEGYSVSREKKERFSLILESASTNQTSMYLCASSLPRPGGEAFFGQGTRLTVV.

This sequence joins TRBV19 and TRBJ1-2, with D unclear. The V gene lost 3 bases and the J gene lost 2 bases, with 7 bases spanning the gap. Germline lookup yields CDR1 LNHDA and CDR2 SQIVND (reference sequence). The CDR3 has 13 amino acids. The CDR3 spells CASSMAPNYGYTF. CDR3 nucleotide sequence: TGTGCCAGTAGTATGGCCCCAAACTATGGCTACACCTTC.

The chain employs TRBV5-1 and TRBJ1-1; perhaps TRBD1 as D (6 bases). The V and J ends lost 1 base and 0 bases respectively, with 16 bases between them. Germline-derived CDR1 and CDR2 are SGHRS and YFSETQ. The CDR3 is made up of 17 amino acids. The CDR3 coding sequence is TGCGCCAGCAGCTTGCCCCGAACGGACAGTATGAACACTGAAGCTTTCTTT. This sequence encodes CASSLPRTDSMNTEAFF.

CDR3 amino acids: CAISSGSISEGNEQFF. CDR3 DNA sequence: TGTGCCATCAGTTCCGGGTCCATCTCGGAGGGTAATGAGCAGTTCTTC. This rearrangement joins TRBV10-3 to TRBJ2-1, with D possibly being TRBD2 (6 bases). This CDR3 contains 16 residues. Germline V gives CDR1 ENHRY, CDR2 SYGVKD. V lost 5 bases and J 7 bases, leaving 21 bases between the germline ends.

The rearrangement links TRBV11-2 to TRBJ2-7; 9 nucleotides align to TRBD1. The V gene's germline CDR1 is SGHAT and CDR2 FQNNGV. The CDR3 contains 16 residues. With V trimmed by 1 base and J by 5 bases, 9 bases remained unmatched. CDR3 amino acids: CASSLGFGTGPNEQYF. The CDR3 DNA reads TGTGCCAGCAGCTTAGGGTTTGGGACAGGGCCTAACGAGCAGTACTTC.

The V gene is TRBV6-4, the J gene TRBJ1-5; 10 bases align to TRBD1. V shed 5 bases and J 7 bases; nucleotides not matched to a gene: 2. The CDR3 consists of 13 residues. Germline loops: CDR1 MRHNA, CDR2 SNTAGT. In nucleotides, the CDR3 is TGTGCCAGCAGTAGGGACAGGGGCCAGCCCCAGCATTTT. Translation: CASSRDRGQPQHF.

The chain employs TRBV28 and TRBJ1-3; no clear D. The CDR3 is made up of 15 amino acids. V was pared by 5 bases and J by 0 bases, with 11 bases between. Germline loops: CDR1 MDHEN, CDR2 SYDVKM. CDR3 DNA sequence: TGTGCCAGCAGTGTCCAAACGAGCTCTGGAAACACCATATATTTT. Encoded protein: CASSVQTSSGNTIYF.

The J gene is TRBJ1-3, the V gene TRBV5-1; 12 positions match TRBD1. The germline V gene has CDR1 SGHRS and CDR2 YFSETQ. V gave up 3 bases and J gave up 0 bases; unmatched junction bases: 7. This CDR3 is 18 amino acids long. CDR3 DNA sequence: TGCGCCAGCAGCTCTGAAGGGGACAGGGGGCTCTCTGGAAACACCATATATTTT. It specifies CASSSEGDRGLSGNTIYF.

The gene calls are TRBV7-8 and TRBJ2-7, with 8 bases aligning to TRBD1. Germline-derived CDR1 and CDR2 are SGHVS and FQNEAQ. This CDR3 has 16 amino acids. The V gene end was trimmed by 1 base and the J gene end by 2 bases; junction bases not matched to a gene: 7. For the CDR3, the DNA is TGTGCCAGCAGCTTAGTCGGGACAGGCCATACCTACGAGCAGTACTTC. Its protein product is CASSLVGTGHTYEQYF.

V gene TRBV5-1 combines with J gene TRBJ1-2, with 7 positions matching TRBD1. The CDR3 runs to 15 residues. From germline, CDR1 is SGHRS and CDR2 YFSETQ. V lost 3 bases to trimming and J lost 2 bases; unmatched junction nucleotides: 7. The CDR3 spells CASSSNSQGNYGYTF. CDR3 coding DNA: TGCGCCAGCAGCTCCAACTCACAGGGGAACTATGGCTACACCTTC.

This clone was observed a single time. CDR3: CASILSGSYEQYF. For the CDR3, the DNA is TGTGCCAGCATACTAAGCGGGAGTTACGAGCAGTACTTC. The chain is built from TRBV25-1 and TRBJ2-7; 8 positions agree with TRBD2. Germline trimming cut 7 bases from V and 4 bases from J; bases unmatched to any gene: 6. Germline assignment: CDR1 MGHDK and CDR2 SYGVNS. This CDR3 has 13 residues.

This chain connects TRBV6-1 to TRBJ1-2; TRBD1 is a possible D gene (5 bases). V was trimmed by 6 bases and J by 4 bases, leaving 18 bases between them. The CDR3 contains 15 residues. CDR1 MNHNS and CDR2 SASEGT come from the germline V gene. In DNA, the CDR3 is TGTGCCAGCAGGCTCGGGGCGGTTAACCCCTATGGCTACACCTTC. This sequence encodes CASRLGAVNPYGYTF.

The chain has TRBV10-3 and TRBJ1-1; tentatively, D is TRBD1 (5 bases). CDR1 ENHRY and CDR2 SYGVKD come from the germline V gene. The CDR3 extends over 13 amino acids. The V end was cut by 1 base, the J end by 5 bases, with 8 bases between. The CDR3 spells CAISEWGRTEAFF. The CDR3 region has the DNA TGTGCCATCAGTGAGTGGGGGAGAACTGAAGCTTTCTTT.